Listed below are T cell receptor beta chains from one sample, sequenced in a study of immune heterogeneity within non-small cell lung tumors. TCRdb reanalysed the multiplex PCR reads using MiXCR and keeps one entry per CDR3 protein. There are roughly 2,000 distinct CDR3 sequences in the sample; around 30% occur only once, and around 27% lies in the top ten. The sample was lung tumor tissue. These receptors all stem from a man aged 55 to 70 with non-small cell lung cancer. The CDR3 runs from the conserved cysteine through the conserved F or W. A D gene is named only where the DNA matches it firmly. Clone size is stated in some rows and not others, as once, few, many or a class when expanded.

medium-sized TRBJ1-2 TRBV19 - CASTPGGTLHYGYTF TGTGCCAGTACCCCCGGGGGCACTCTTCACTATGGCTACACCTTC
- TRBJ1-5 TRBV3-1 - CASSKVMGPGQPQHF TGTGCCAGCAGCAAAGTAATGGGACCAGGTCAGCCCCAGCATTTT
- TRBJ2-5 TRBV7-9 - CASSFRDPRGTQYF TGTGCCAGCAGCTTCCGGGACCCCAGGGGGACCCAGTACTTC
- TRBJ2-5 TRBV11-2 TRBD2 CASSSRPPGLAKETQYF TGTGCCAGCAGCTCCCGTCCCCCCGGACTAGCTAAAGAGACCCAGTACTTC
- TRBJ2-3 TRBV2 - CASSLGLAITDTQYF TGCGCCAGCAGCTTGGGGCTAGCTATCACAGATACGCAGTATTTT
few TRBJ2-1 TRBV7-9 - CASSRTGSSYNEQFF TGTGCCAGCAGTCGTACAGGGTCATCCTACAATGAGCAGTTCTTC
- TRBJ2-3 TRBV19 - CASSFTVTDTQYF TGTGCCAGTAGTTTCACAGTTACAGATACGCAGTATTTT
few TRBJ2-3 TRBV11-2 TRBD1 CASRFWDRATDTQYF TGTGCCAGCAGGTTCTGGGACAGGGCAACAGATACGCAGTATTTT
few TRBJ1-5 TRBV6-1 TRBD1 CASSRTFPQGGNQPQHF TGTGCCAGCAGTCGTACTTTCCCCCAGGGGGGCAATCAGCCCCAGCATTTT
- TRBJ1-6 TRBV6-1 TRBD1 CASSEVGRGGSPLHF TGTGCCAGCAGTGAGGTGGGCAGGGGGGGATCACCCCTCCACTTT
- TRBJ2-2 TRBV18 - CASSPPLERLNTGELFF TGTGCCAGCTCACCCCCCCTAGAGCGGTTGAACACCGGGGAGCTGTTTTTT
- TRBJ2-3 TRBV7-3 TRBD2 CASSLGGPADTQYF TGTGCCAGCAGCTTGGGAGGGCCGGCAGATACGCAGTATTTT
medium-sized TRBJ2-3 TRBV6-1 TRBD2 CASSRASGRSDTQYF TGTGCCAGCAGTCGAGCTAGCGGGAGGTCGGATACGCAGTATTTT